These T cell receptor beta chains were read from a single sample in a study of cytomegalovirus exposure and HLA in healthy donors. Profiled with immunoSEQ multiplex PCR; TCRdb holds only in-frame clones, not every one. The sample lists about 130,000 clones, more than 8% seen once, with 5% to 6% in the top ten. Sequenced input: PBMCs. All receptors come from a man aged 35 to 55 in good health and CMV-seronegative. Both conserved end residues are part of each CDR3. A D gene is named only where the DNA matches it firmly. Size is stated for part of the rows, as once, few or many counts, or as a class when the clone is expanded.

d_gene: TRBD1
abundance: few
j_gene: TRBJ1-2
v_gene: TRBV5-1
CDR3nt: TGCGCCAGCAGCTTGACAACAGGGGCTTATGGCTACACCTTC
CDR3aa: CASSLTTGAYGYTF

d_gene: -
abundance: -
j_gene: TRBJ2-7
v_gene: TRBV10-3
CDR3nt: TGTGCCACCACAGGGTCGGGGGGTTCCTACGAGCAGTACTTC
CDR3aa: CATTGSGGSYEQYF

d_gene: TRBD1
abundance: -
j_gene: TRBJ1-2
v_gene: TRBV18
CDR3nt: TGTGCCAGCTCCCCCGACAGGGGGCTACCCTATGGCTACACCTTC
CDR3aa: CASSPDRGLPYGYTF

d_gene: -
abundance: few
j_gene: TRBJ2-2
v_gene: TRBV5-1
CDR3nt: TGCGCCAGCAGCTCAGGGGCGAACACCGGGGAGCTGTTTTTT
CDR3aa: CASSSGANTGELFF

d_gene: -
abundance: -
j_gene: TRBJ1-5
v_gene: TRBV6-6
CDR3nt: TGTGCCAGCACTCCCGGGGGGGGTCAGCCCCAGCATTTT
CDR3aa: CASTPGGGQPQHF

d_gene: TRBD2
abundance: -
j_gene: TRBJ2-4
v_gene: TRBV4-1
CDR3nt: TGCGCCAGCAGCCACCCTTCTAGCGGGGGTGGGGAAAACATTCAGTACTTC
CDR3aa: CASSHPSSGGGENIQYF

d_gene: -
abundance: few
j_gene: TRBJ2-7
v_gene: TRBV6-6
CDR3nt: TGTGCCAGCCAGGGGCCATTCGAAGGCGAGCAGTACTTC
CDR3aa: CASQGPFEGEQYF

d_gene: -
abundance: few
j_gene: TRBJ1-1
v_gene: TRBV6-5
CDR3nt: TGTGCCAGCAGTTACTTGGGCAGGGAAGCTTTCTTT
CDR3aa: CASSYLGREAFF

d_gene: TRBD1
abundance: -
j_gene: TRBJ1-1
v_gene: TRBV11-2
CDR3nt: TGTGCCAGCAGCTTCCGGGACAGTAACACTGAAGCTTTCTTT
CDR3aa: CASSFRDSNTEAFF

d_gene: TRBD2
abundance: -
j_gene: TRBJ2-3
v_gene: TRBV5-1
CDR3nt: TGCGCCAGCAGTCCAAGCGGGGGGGCGACAGATACGCAGTATTTT
CDR3aa: CASSPSGGATDTQYF

d_gene: TRBD1
abundance: -
j_gene: TRBJ1-5
v_gene: TRBV4-1
CDR3nt: TGCGCCAGCAGCCGCCTGACAGGGGAGGATTATCAGCCCCAGCATTTT
CDR3aa: CASSRLTGEDYQPQHF

d_gene: -
abundance: -
j_gene: TRBJ2-3
v_gene: TRBV7-6
CDR3nt: TGTGCCAGCAGCTTAATCGAGGCTACTAGCACAGATACGCAGTATTTT
CDR3aa: CASSLIEATSTDTQYF

d_gene: TRBD2
abundance: -
j_gene: TRBJ2-3
v_gene: TRBV5-6
CDR3nt: TGTGCCAGCATGCTAGCGGGGGGGCCAGATACGCAGTATTTT
CDR3aa: CASMLAGGPDTQYF

d_gene: -
abundance: -
j_gene: TRBJ1-2
v_gene: TRBV5-3
CDR3nt: TGTGCCAGAAGCTTACGGTTAAATGGCTACACCTTC
CDR3aa: CARSLRLNGYTF

d_gene: -
abundance: few
j_gene: TRBJ1-6
v_gene: TRBV19
CDR3nt: TGTGCCAGTAGTCGCACCTGGACAGATTTGTATAATTCACCCCTCCACTTT
CDR3aa: CASSRTWTDLYNSPLHF

d_gene: -
abundance: -
j_gene: TRBJ2-2
v_gene: TRBV29-1
CDR3nt: TGCAGCGTTGGGGGCTCCGGGGAGCTGTTTTTT
CDR3aa: CSVGGSGELFF

d_gene: -
abundance: -
j_gene: TRBJ1-4
v_gene: TRBV2
CDR3nt: TGTGCCAGCAACCCGAATGAGCGTGAAAAACTGTTTTTT
CDR3aa: CASNPNEREKLFF

d_gene: TRBD1
abundance: -
j_gene: TRBJ1-2
v_gene: TRBV4-2
CDR3nt: TGTGCCAGCAGCCTCCGACAGGGGGAAGGCTACACCTTC
CDR3aa: CASSLRQGEGYTF

d_gene: TRBD1
abundance: few
j_gene: TRBJ1-1
v_gene: TRBV5-6
CDR3nt: TGTGCCAGCAACCTAGGACAGGGGACTGAAGCTTTCTTT
CDR3aa: CASNLGQGTEAFF

d_gene: -
abundance: -
j_gene: TRBJ2-2
v_gene: TRBV4-1
CDR3nt: TGCGCCAGCAGCCAAGGAGTAGCGCAGAACACCGGGGAGCTGTTTTTT
CDR3aa: CASSQGVAQNTGELFF

d_gene: -
abundance: -
j_gene: TRBJ1-1
v_gene: TRBV30
CDR3nt: TGTGCCTGGAGTGTACAGGCGATGAACACTGAAGCTTTCTTT
CDR3aa: CAWSVQAMNTEAFF

d_gene: -
abundance: -
j_gene: TRBJ1-2
v_gene: TRBV5-6
CDR3nt: TGTGCCAGCAGCCGGGGGTACGGCCACACCTTT
CDR3aa: CASSRGYGHTF

d_gene: -
abundance: -
j_gene: TRBJ2-1
v_gene: TRBV7-9
CDR3nt: TGTGCCAGCCGTTCGGGGTTTGGCAACAATGAGCAGTTCTTC
CDR3aa: CASRSGFGNNEQFF

d_gene: -
abundance: few
j_gene: TRBJ1-1
v_gene: TRBV4-3
CDR3nt: TGCGCCAGCAGCCTTGGAACAGCGAACACTGAAGCTTTCTTT
CDR3aa: CASSLGTANTEAFF

d_gene: TRBD1
abundance: few
j_gene: TRBJ2-3
v_gene: TRBV5-6
CDR3nt: TGTGCCAGCAGCCCAGTGGGACAGGGCCCTCGCACAGATACGCAGTATTTT
CDR3aa: CASSPVGQGPRTDTQYF

d_gene: TRBD1
abundance: -
j_gene: TRBJ1-2
v_gene: TRBV6-1
CDR3nt: TGTGCCAGCAGTTATACCGACAGGGATGTGGGCTACACCTTC
CDR3aa: CASSYTDRDVGYTF

d_gene: TRBD1
abundance: few
j_gene: TRBJ1-2
v_gene: TRBV19
CDR3nt: TGTGCGAGTAGGGACAGACCCGATGGCTACACCTTC
CDR3aa: CASRDRPDGYTF

d_gene: -
abundance: once
j_gene: TRBJ2-1
v_gene: TRBV4-3
CDR3nt: TGCGCCAGCAGCCAAGAATATGTGGCAGTCCGCTCCTACAATGAGCAGTTCTTC
CDR3aa: CASSQEYVAVRSYNEQFF

d_gene: -
abundance: -
j_gene: TRBJ2-5
v_gene: TRBV21-1
CDR3nt: TGTGCCAGCAGCAAAGAGGTAGCGGGGGCAAAAAAGGTGGTAGAGACCCAGTACTTC
CDR3aa: CASSKEVAGAKKVVETQYF

d_gene: -
abundance: few
j_gene: TRBJ2-3
v_gene: TRBV2
CDR3nt: TGTGCCAGCAGTGAACTAGCGACTAGCACAGATACGCAGTATTTT
CDR3aa: CASSELATSTDTQYF

d_gene: TRBD1
abundance: few
j_gene: TRBJ2-3
v_gene: TRBV6-6
CDR3nt: TGTGCCAGCAGTCCGGACAGGAGCACAGATACGCAGTATTTT
CDR3aa: CASSPDRSTDTQYF

d_gene: -
abundance: few
j_gene: TRBJ1-2
v_gene: TRBV7-8
CDR3nt: TGTGCCAGCACCTCTTTTCCCAGGGGCTATGGCTACACCTTC
CDR3aa: CASTSFPRGYGYTF

d_gene: -
abundance: few
j_gene: TRBJ1-5
v_gene: TRBV28
CDR3nt: TGTGCCAGCAGTTTACCCTCCCGGTTTACCCAGCATTTT
CDR3aa: CASSLPSRFTQHF

d_gene: -
abundance: -
j_gene: TRBJ2-3
v_gene: TRBV27
CDR3nt: TGTGCCAGCAGTCCAAACACAGATACGCAGTATTTT
CDR3aa: CASSPNTDTQYF

d_gene: -
abundance: -
j_gene: TRBJ2-1
v_gene: TRBV5-4
CDR3nt: TGTGCCAGCAGCTTGGAGTGGGGGCCCTACAATGAGCAGTTCTTC
CDR3aa: CASSLEWGPYNEQFF

d_gene: -
abundance: few
j_gene: TRBJ2-7
v_gene: TRBV2
CDR3nt: TGTGCCAGCAGTGAAGGGTGGGCAGGGGCCTCCTACGAGCAGTACTTC
CDR3aa: CASSEGWAGASYEQYF

d_gene: TRBD2
abundance: few
j_gene: TRBJ2-1
v_gene: TRBV6-1
CDR3nt: TGTGCCAGCAGTGCCGTTCCGACTAGCGGGGGGGCCAGTGAGCAGTTCTTC
CDR3aa: CASSAVPTSGGASEQFF

d_gene: TRBD2
abundance: -
j_gene: TRBJ2-5
v_gene: TRBV7-6
CDR3nt: TGTGCCAGCAGCCTAGCGGGGGGGGATAGGGAGACCCAGTACTTC
CDR3aa: CASSLAGGDRETQYF

d_gene: -
abundance: few
j_gene: TRBJ2-3
v_gene: TRBV30
CDR3nt: TGTGCCTGGAGTGTCGGCAGGCTGGCGGGTACGCAGTATTTT
CDR3aa: CAWSVGRLAGTQYF

d_gene: -
abundance: -
j_gene: TRBJ1-2
v_gene: TRBV11-2
CDR3nt: TGTGCCAGCAGCCCCTGGGCGGGGTTTAGTGGCTACACCTTC
CDR3aa: CASSPWAGFSGYTF

d_gene: -
abundance: -
j_gene: TRBJ2-5
v_gene: TRBV4-1
CDR3nt: TGCGCCAGCAGCCAAGTCGATAGCCCTCAGACCCAGTACTTC
CDR3aa: CASSQVDSPQTQYF

d_gene: TRBD2
abundance: -
j_gene: TRBJ2-1
v_gene: TRBV7-2
CDR3nt: TGTGCCAGCAGCTTCCGGGGGGTCGGACTAGGCCCTGAGCAGTTCTTC
CDR3aa: CASSFRGVGLGPEQFF

d_gene: TRBD1
abundance: -
j_gene: TRBJ1-2
v_gene: TRBV4-1
CDR3nt: TGCGCCAGCAGCCAAGACCCCCGGGGACAGGGGGTTATCTATGGCTACACCTTC
CDR3aa: CASSQDPRGQGVIYGYTF

d_gene: -
abundance: -
j_gene: TRBJ2-7
v_gene: TRBV6-6
CDR3nt: TGTGCCAGCAAGGACAGCTCCTACGAGCAGTACTTC
CDR3aa: CASKDSSYEQYF

d_gene: TRBD1
abundance: few
j_gene: TRBJ2-3
v_gene: TRBV6-5
CDR3nt: TGTGCCAGCAGTTACCTCACAGGGGGCACAGATACGCAGTATTTT
CDR3aa: CASSYLTGGTDTQYF